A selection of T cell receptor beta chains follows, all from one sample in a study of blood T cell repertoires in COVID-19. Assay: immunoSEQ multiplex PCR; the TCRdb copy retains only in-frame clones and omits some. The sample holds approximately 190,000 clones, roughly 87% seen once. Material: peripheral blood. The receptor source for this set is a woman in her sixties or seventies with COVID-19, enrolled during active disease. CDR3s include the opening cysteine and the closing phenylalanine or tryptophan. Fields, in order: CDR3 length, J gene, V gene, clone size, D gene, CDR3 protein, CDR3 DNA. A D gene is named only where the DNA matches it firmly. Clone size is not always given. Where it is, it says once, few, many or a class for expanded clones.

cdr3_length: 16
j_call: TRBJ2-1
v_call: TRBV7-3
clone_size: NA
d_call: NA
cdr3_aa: CASSLLPPGAYNEQFF
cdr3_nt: TGTGCCAGCAGCTTACTCCCCCCAGGGGCCTACAATGAGCAGTTCTTC

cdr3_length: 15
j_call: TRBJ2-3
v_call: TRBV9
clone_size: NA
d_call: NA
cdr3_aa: CASSVAGLSTDTQYF
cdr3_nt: TGTGCCAGCAGCGTAGCTGGACTATCAACAGATACGCAGTATTTT

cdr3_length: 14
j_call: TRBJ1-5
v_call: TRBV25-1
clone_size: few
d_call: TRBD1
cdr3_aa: CASSAGTANQPQHF
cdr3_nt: TGTGCCAGCAGTGCCGGGACAGCTAATCAGCCCCAGCATTTT

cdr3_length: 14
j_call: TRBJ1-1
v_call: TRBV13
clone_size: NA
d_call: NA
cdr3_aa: CASSLQGMNTEAFF
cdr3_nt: TGTGCCAGCAGCTTACAGGGGATGAACACTGAAGCTTTCTTT

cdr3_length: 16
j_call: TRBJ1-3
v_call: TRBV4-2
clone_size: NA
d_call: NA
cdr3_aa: CASSPADQRSGNTIYF
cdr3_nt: TGTGCCAGCAGCCCTGCCGACCAGCGCTCTGGAAACACCATATATTTT

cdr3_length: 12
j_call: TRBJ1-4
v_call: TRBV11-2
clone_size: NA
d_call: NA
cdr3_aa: CASSPVGEKLFF
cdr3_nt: TGTGCCAGCAGCCCCGTCGGTGAAAAACTGTTTTTT

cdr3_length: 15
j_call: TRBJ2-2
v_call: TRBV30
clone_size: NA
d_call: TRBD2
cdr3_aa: CACLLAGLNTGELFF
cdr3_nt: TGTGCCTGCTTACTAGCGGGGCTCAACACCGGGGAGCTGTTTTTT

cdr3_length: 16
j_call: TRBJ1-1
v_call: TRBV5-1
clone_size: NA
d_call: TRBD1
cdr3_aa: CASSATTGTGSAEAFF
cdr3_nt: TGCGCCAGCAGCGCGACGACCGGGACAGGTTCCGCTGAAGCTTTCTTT

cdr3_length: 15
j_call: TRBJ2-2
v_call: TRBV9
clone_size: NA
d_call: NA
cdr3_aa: CASSVGAVLTGELFF
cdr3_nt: TGTGCCAGCAGCGTAGGAGCGGTTCTCACCGGGGAGCTGTTTTTT

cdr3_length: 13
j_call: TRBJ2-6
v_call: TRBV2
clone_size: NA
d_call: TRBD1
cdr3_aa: CASNDRGKDVLTF
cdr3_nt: TGTGCCAGCAACGACAGGGGTAAGGACGTCCTGACTTTC

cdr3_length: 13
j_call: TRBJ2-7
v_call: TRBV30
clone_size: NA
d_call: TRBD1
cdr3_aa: CAWVRDSSYEQYF
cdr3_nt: TGTGCCTGGGTCCGGGACAGTTCCTACGAGCAGTACTTC

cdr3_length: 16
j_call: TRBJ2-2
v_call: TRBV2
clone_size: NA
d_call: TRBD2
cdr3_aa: CASSDWGLLNTGELFF
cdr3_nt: TGTGCCAGCAGTGATTGGGGACTATTGAACACCGGGGAGCTGTTTTTT

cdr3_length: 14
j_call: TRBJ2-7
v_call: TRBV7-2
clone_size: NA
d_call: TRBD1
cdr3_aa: CASSLLQGAGEQYF
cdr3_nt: TGTGCCAGCAGCTTATTACAGGGGGCAGGGGAGCAGTACTTC

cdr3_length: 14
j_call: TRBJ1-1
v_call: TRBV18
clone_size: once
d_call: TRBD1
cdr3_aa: CASSFGQGGSEAFF
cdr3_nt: TGTGCCAGCTCATTCGGACAGGGGGGCTCTGAAGCTTTCTTT

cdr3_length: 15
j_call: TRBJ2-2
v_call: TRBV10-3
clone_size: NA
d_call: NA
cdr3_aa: CAISEEGNRDGELFF
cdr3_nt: TGTGCCATCAGTGAGGAGGGAAACAGGGACGGGGAGCTGTTTTTT

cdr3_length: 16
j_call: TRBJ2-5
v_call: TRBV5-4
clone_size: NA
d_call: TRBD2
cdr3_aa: CASSSKVSGGAETQYF
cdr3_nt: TGTGCCAGCAGCTCGAAGGTCAGCGGGGGGGCAGAGACCCAGTACTTC

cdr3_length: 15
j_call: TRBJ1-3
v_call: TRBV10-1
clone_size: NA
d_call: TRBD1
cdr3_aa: CASSPPRGTGNTIYF
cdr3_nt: TGCGCCAGCAGTCCCCCCAGGGGGACTGGAAACACCATATATTTT

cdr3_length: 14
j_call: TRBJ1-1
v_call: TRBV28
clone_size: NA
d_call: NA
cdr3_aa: CASSTRDKNTEAFF
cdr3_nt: TGTGCCAGCAGTACCCGGGACAAGAACACTGAAGCTTTCTTT

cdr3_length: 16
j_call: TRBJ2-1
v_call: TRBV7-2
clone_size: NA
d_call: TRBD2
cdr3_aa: CASSGRTSGTYNEQFF
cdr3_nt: TGTGCCAGCAGCGGCAGGACTAGCGGGACCTACAATGAGCAGTTCTTC

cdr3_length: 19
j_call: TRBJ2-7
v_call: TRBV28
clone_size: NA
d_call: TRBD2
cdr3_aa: CASSPPRGTSGRALYEQYF
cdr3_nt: TGTGCCAGCAGTCCGCCTCGGGGGACTAGCGGGAGGGCCCTCTACGAGCAGTACTTC

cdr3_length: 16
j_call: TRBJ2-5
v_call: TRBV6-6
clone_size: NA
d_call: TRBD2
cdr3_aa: CASRPRLAGGQETQYF
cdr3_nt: TGTGCCAGCAGACCAAGACTAGCGGGGGGGCAAGAGACCCAGTACTTC

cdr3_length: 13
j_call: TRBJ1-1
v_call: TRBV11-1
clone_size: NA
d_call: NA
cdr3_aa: CASTQPGGRGAFF
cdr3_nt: TGTGCCAGCACCCAACCCGGCGGCCGCGGGGCTTTCTTT

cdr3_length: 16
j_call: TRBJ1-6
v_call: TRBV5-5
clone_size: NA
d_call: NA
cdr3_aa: CASSLSWRVNNSPLHF
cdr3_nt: TGTGCCAGCAGCCTCAGTTGGAGAGTAAATAATTCACCCCTCCACTTT

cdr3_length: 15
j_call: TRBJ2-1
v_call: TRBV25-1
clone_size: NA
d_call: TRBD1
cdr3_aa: CASSAQGAPDNEQFF
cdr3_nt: TGTGCCAGCAGTGCTCAGGGGGCGCCGGACAATGAGCAGTTCTTC

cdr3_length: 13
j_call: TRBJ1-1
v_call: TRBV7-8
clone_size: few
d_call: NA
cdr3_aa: CASSAGGNTEAFF
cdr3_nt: TGTGCCAGCAGCGCCGGGGGGAACACTGAAGCTTTCTTT

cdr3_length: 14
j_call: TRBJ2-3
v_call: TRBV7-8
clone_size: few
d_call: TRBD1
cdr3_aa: CASSQGQVTDTQYF
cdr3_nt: TGTGCCAGCAGCCAGGGACAGGTCACAGATACGCAGTATTTT

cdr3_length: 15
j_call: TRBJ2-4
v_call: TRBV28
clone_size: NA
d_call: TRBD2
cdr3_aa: CASTSSGVAKNIQYF
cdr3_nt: TGTGCCAGCACCTCCAGCGGGGTAGCCAAAAACATTCAGTACTTC

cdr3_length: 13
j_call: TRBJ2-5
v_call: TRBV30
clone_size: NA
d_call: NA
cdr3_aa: CAWSNRRQETQYF
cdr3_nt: TGTGCCTGGAGCAACCGGCGGCAAGAGACCCAGTACTTC

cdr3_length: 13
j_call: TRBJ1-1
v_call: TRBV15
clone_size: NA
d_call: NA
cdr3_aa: CATSRDQDTEAFF
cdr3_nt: TGTGCCACCAGCAGAGATCAGGACACTGAAGCTTTCTTT

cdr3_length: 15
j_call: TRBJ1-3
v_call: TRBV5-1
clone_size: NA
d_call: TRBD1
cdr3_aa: CASSLTGDSGNTIYF
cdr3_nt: TGCGCCAGCAGTTTAACAGGGGACTCTGGAAACACCATATATTTT

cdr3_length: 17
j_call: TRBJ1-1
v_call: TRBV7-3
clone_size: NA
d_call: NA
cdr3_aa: CASSPQGRRAGGTEAFF
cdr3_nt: TGTGCCAGCAGCCCACAGGGAAGGAGAGCTGGGGGAACTGAAGCTTTCTTT

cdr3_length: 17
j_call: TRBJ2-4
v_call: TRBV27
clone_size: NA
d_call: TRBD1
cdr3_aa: CASSWTGGGGAKNIQYF
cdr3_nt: TGTGCCAGCAGTTGGACAGGGGGCGGAGGAGCCAAAAACATTCAGTACTTC

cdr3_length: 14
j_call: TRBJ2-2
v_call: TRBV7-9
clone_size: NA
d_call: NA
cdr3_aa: CASSLPGEGGELFF
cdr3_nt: TGTGCCAGCAGCTTACCAGGGGAAGGCGGGGAGCTGTTTTTT

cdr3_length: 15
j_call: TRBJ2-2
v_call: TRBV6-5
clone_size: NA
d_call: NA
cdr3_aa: CASRSTGRGTGELFF
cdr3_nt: TGTGCCAGCAGGTCTACAGGGCGAGGCACCGGGGAGCTGTTTTTT

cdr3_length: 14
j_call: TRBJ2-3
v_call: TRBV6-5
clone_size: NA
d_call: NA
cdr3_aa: CASSYPDRGDTQYF
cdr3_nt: TGTGCCAGCAGTTACCCCGACCGGGGGGATACGCAGTATTTT

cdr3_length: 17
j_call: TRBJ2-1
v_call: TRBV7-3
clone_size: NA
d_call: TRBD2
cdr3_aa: CASSVGTSGRGNNEQFF
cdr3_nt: TGTGCCAGCAGCGTCGGGACTAGCGGGAGGGGGAACAATGAGCAGTTCTTC

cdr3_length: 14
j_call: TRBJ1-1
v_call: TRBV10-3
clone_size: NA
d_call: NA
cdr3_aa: CAIRISYDSTEAFF
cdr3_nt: TGTGCCATCAGGATCTCATACGACAGCACTGAAGCTTTCTTT

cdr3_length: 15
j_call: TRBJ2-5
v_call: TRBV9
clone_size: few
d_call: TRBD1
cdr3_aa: CASSVEGQGRETQYF
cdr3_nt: TGTGCCAGCAGCGTAGAGGGACAGGGGCGGGAGACCCAGTACTTC

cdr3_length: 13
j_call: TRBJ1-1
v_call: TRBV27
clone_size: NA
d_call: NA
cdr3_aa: CASSYRLNTEAFF
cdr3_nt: TGTGCCAGCAGTTACAGGTTGAACACTGAAGCTTTCTTT

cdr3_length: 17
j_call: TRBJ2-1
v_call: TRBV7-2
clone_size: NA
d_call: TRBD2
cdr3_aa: CASSLGLAGVSYNEQFF
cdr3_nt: TGTGCCAGCAGCTTAGGACTAGCGGGAGTATCCTACAATGAGCAGTTCTTC

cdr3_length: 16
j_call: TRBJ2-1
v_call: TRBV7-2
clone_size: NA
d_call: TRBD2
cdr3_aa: CASSDRGLAGGHEQFF
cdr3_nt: TGTGCCAGCAGCGACAGGGGACTAGCGGGAGGTCATGAGCAGTTCTTC

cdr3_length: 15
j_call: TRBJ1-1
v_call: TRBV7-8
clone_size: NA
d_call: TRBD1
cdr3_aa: CASSFGFRGNSEAFF
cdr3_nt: TGTGCCAGCAGCTTCGGGTTCAGGGGGAACTCTGAAGCTTTCTTT

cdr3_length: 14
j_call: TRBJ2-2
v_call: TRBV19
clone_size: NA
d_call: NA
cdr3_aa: CASNSPGGTGELFF
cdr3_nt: TGTGCCAGTAACAGTCCAGGGGGGACCGGGGAGCTGTTTTTT

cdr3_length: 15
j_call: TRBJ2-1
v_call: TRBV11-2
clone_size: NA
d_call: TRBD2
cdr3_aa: CASSGLAGEGNEQFF
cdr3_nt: TGTGCCAGCTCGGGACTAGCGGGGGAGGGCAATGAGCAGTTCTTC

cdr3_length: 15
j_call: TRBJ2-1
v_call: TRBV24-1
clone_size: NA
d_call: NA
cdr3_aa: CATSEALVLRNEQFF
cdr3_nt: TGTGCCACCAGTGAGGCCCTGGTTCTGCGGAATGAGCAGTTCTTC

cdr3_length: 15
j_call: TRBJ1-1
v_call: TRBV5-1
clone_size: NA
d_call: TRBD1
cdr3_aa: CASSLRVQGANQAFF
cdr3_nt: TGCGCCAGCAGCTTGAGAGTTCAGGGGGCAAATCAAGCTTTCTTT

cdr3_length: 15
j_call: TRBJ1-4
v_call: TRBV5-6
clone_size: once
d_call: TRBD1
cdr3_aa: CASSAPDRGNEKLFF
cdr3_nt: TGTGCCAGCAGCGCGCCGGACAGGGGAAATGAAAAACTGTTTTTT

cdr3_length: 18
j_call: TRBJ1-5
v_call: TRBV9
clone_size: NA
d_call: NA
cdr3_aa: CARGRPNGDSGTYQPQHF
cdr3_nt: TGTGCCAGAGGTAGACCGAACGGGGACTCGGGGACTTATCAGCCCCAGCATTTT